This T cell receptor beta chain was documented in a study of vaccination effects on CD4 cells after COVID-19. Expansion with viral peptide pools was applied to antigen-specific CD4+ T cells by the ViraFEST assay prior to sequencing. CD4+ T cells were isolated after around 9 days of culture. Nucleocapsid antibody tests were negative, and the vaccine recipients had no prior SARS-CoV-2 infection. The method was immunoSEQ multiplex PCR; TCRdb's version includes in-frame clones alone and lacks a portion of them. The top ten clones hold approximately 16% of a sample with around 55,000 clones, around 67% of them seen once. General study results and limits: Convalescent patients were scarce, and early post-infection timepoints were absent.

There are 15 residues in the CDR3. Germline values: CDR1 SGHRS, CDR2 YFSETQ. J was trimmed by 8 bases and V by 3 bases; bases with no gene match: 9. Points on this clone: Antigen: not known.

This sequence originates from a human donor who received a COVID-19 vaccine. The gene calls are TRBV5-1 and TRBJ1-1, with 11 bases matching TRBD1. The sequences come from CD4+ T cells from PBMCs cultured with SARS-CoV-2 spike peptides, collected before COVID-19 vaccination. The CDR3 DNA is TGCGCCAGCAGCTATACAGCCGGACAGGGGGCAGAAGCTTTCTTT. It translates to CASSYTAGQGAEAFF.